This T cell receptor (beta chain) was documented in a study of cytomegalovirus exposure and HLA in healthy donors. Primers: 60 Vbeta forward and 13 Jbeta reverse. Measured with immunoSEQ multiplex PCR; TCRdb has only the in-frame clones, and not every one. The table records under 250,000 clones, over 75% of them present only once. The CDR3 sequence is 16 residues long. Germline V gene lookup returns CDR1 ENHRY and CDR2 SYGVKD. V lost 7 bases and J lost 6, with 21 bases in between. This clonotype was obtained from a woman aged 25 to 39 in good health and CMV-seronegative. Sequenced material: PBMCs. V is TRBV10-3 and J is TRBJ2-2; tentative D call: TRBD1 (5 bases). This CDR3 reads CAIMAVGRPGAGELFF. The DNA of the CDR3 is TGTGCCATCATGGCCGTGGGGCGCCCCGGCGCCGGGGAGCTGTTTTTT.